Listed below are T cell receptor beta chains from one sample, sequenced in a study of blood T cell repertoires in COVID-19. The assay was immunoSEQ multiplex PCR, and TCRdb's table has in-frame clones only and misses some. The sample contains around 200,000 clones, approximately 90% of which appear only once. Specimen: peripheral blood. The receptors come from a man aged 18 to 30 with active or convalescent COVID-19. Each CDR3 is given with its conserved first and last residue. The order of the fields is CDR3 length, J gene, clone size, D gene, V gene, CDR3 DNA, CDR3 protein. D genes are given only for firm matches. Where a row states a size, it is once, few, many or the class of an expanded clone; other rows omit it.

13 | TRBJ1-2 | . | . | TRBV5-1 | TGCGCCAGCAGTTATGACAGAAACTATGGCTACACCTTC | CASSYDRNYGYTF
17 | TRBJ2-3 | . | TRBD1 | TRBV5-6 | TGTGCCAGCAGCATCCGGGACAGCCCCAGCGGCACAGATACGCAGTATTTT | CASSIRDSPSGTDTQYF
14 | TRBJ1-5 | . | TRBD1 | TRBV9 | TGTGCCAGCAGCGCCGGGACAGCGAATCAGCCCCAGCATTTT | CASSAGTANQPQHF
14 | TRBJ2-3 | . | . | TRBV18 | TGTGCCAGCTCACCGTTGGGGCCAACAGATACGCAGTATTTT | CASSPLGPTDTQYF
15 | TRBJ1-1 | . | . | TRBV11-2 | TGTGCCAGCAGCTTAGACAAGGGGAAGCTCACTGAAGCTTTCTTT | CASSLDKGKLTEAFF
14 | TRBJ1-4 | . | . | TRBV2 | TGTGCCAGCAGTGAAACAGGGTTGAGGGAAAAACTGTTTTTT | CASSETGLREKLFF
14 | TRBJ1-1 | . | . | TRBV5-1 | TGCGCCAGCAGCGTGGGACGGGGGAACACTGAAGCTTTCTTT | CASSVGRGNTEAFF
18 | TRBJ1-1 | . | TRBD1 | TRBV27 | TGTGCCAGCAGTTTTTTTTTCCCCGGGACAGAAGGTAACACTGAAGCTTTCTTT | CASSFFFPGTEGNTEAFF
15 | TRBJ1-4 | . | TRBD1 | TRBV5-1 | TGCGCCAGCAGCGACAGACAGGGTTCGGCTGAAAAACTGTTTTTT | CASSDRQGSAEKLFF
19 | TRBJ2-7 | once | TRBD2 | TRBV27 | TGTGCCAGCAGTTCCCCCCGGACTAGCGGGAGCCGTTTAGTCTACGAGCAGTACTTC | CASSSPRTSGSRLVYEQYF
14 | TRBJ1-6 | few | . | TRBV28 | TGTGCCAGCAGTGGAGGCATCGGTGATTCACCCCTCCACTTT | CASSGGIGDSPLHF
13 | TRBJ1-1 | . | . | TRBV11-3 | TGTGCCAGCAGCTTCCCCCAGAACACTGAAGCTTTCTTT | CASSFPQNTEAFF
15 | TRBJ1-2 | . | . | TRBV19 | TGTGCCTCCATGTCGGGGAACAGCGTCAACTATGGCTACACCTTC | CASMSGNSVNYGYTF
16 | TRBJ2-3 | . | TRBD2 | TRBV7-2 | TGTGCCAGCAGCTCGGGACTAGCGGGAGCAACAGATACGCAGTATTTT | CASSSGLAGATDTQYF